This T cell receptor beta chain was observed in a study of shared clonotypes between healthy human individuals. Background on the study: The people who gave samples were two women and a few men aged 18 to 49.

The table came from immunoSEQ multiplex PCR; TCRdb's copy has only in-frame clones and leaves some out. The sample consists of 600,000 to 750,000 clones, about two thirds of them appearing once. V lost 0 bases to trimming and J lost 0 bases; unmatched junction nucleotides: 3. Germline CDR1 reads LGHNA; CDR2 reads YNFKEQ. This CDR3 spans 16 amino acids. Naive CD45RA+ and memory CD45RA-negative subsets were split from CD4+ cells. This chain uses TRBV4-2 with TRBJ2-7, with 9 bases lining up with TRBD2. The sequenced material came from memory CD4+ T cells sorted from blood. The subset is: CD45RA-negative fraction. The receptor was isolated from a woman younger than 45 in good health. CDR3 in DNA: TGTGCCAGCAGCCAAGAGGGACTAGCAAACTCCTACGAGCAGTACTTC. Its protein is CASSQEGLANSYEQYF.